This is a list of T cell receptor beta chains from one sample in a study of metastatic and nonmetastatic thyroid tumors. TCRdb reanalyzed the PCR reads with MiXCR. The data contain fewer than 10,000 clones, approximately 31% of them singletons. The sequenced material came from adjacent normal tissue. The receptor set was obtained from a female donor with papillary thyroid cancer or a benign thyroid nodule (not recorded which). Some clones in this sample may be carry-over from other donors' samples. Each CDR3 is given with its conserved first and last residue. D genes are given only for firm matches. Rows may omit the clone size; those that give it use once, few, many or a size class.

j_call: TRBJ2-7; d_call: TRBD2; v_call: TRBV19; clone_size: once; cdr3_aa: CASSIRPGTSGTHAYEQYF; cdr3_nt: TGTGCCAGTAGTATAAGGCCCGGGACTAGCGGTACCCATGCCTACGAGCAGTACTTC
j_call: TRBJ2-1; d_call: -; v_call: TRBV2; clone_size: few; cdr3_aa: CASSRAGPNYNEQFF; cdr3_nt: TGTGCCAGCAGCAGGGCCGGACCCAACTACAATGAGCAGTTCTTC
j_call: TRBJ2-2; d_call: -; v_call: TRBV6-1; clone_size: few; cdr3_aa: CASIRSPGTGTGELFF; cdr3_nt: TGTGCCAGCATTCGAAGTCCCGGGACGGGGACCGGGGAGCTGTTTTTT
j_call: TRBJ1-6; d_call: TRBD1; v_call: TRBV5-1; clone_size: -; cdr3_aa: CASTPGGTDSSPLHF; cdr3_nt: TGCGCCAGCACCCCAGGAGGGACAGACAGTTCACCCCTCCACTTT
j_call: TRBJ1-5; d_call: -; v_call: TRBV5-6; clone_size: -; cdr3_aa: CASSSLTDSYSNQPQHF; cdr3_nt: TGTGCCAGCAGCTCCCTCACGGACAGTTATAGCAATCAGCCCCAGCATTTT
j_call: TRBJ2-2; d_call: -; v_call: TRBV11-3; clone_size: -; cdr3_aa: CASSDRITGELFF; cdr3_nt: TGTGCCAGCAGCGATCGTATAACCGGGGAGCTGTTTTTT
j_call: TRBJ1-6; d_call: -; v_call: TRBV7-2; clone_size: -; cdr3_aa: CASSLATVNSPLHF; cdr3_nt: TGTGCCAGCAGCTTAGCGACAGTCAATTCACCCCTCCACTTT
j_call: TRBJ2-7; d_call: -; v_call: TRBV19; clone_size: -; cdr3_aa: CASSIRVAYEQYF; cdr3_nt: TGTGCCAGTAGTATAAGGGTCGCCTACGAGCAGTACTTC
j_call: TRBJ2-2; d_call: TRBD2; v_call: TRBV5-1; clone_size: few; cdr3_aa: CASRTGTSGFGELFF; cdr3_nt: TGCGCCAGCAGGACCGGGACTAGCGGGTTCGGGGAGCTGTTTTTT
j_call: TRBJ2-5; d_call: -; v_call: TRBV6-2/TRBV6-3; clone_size: -; cdr3_aa: CASIWTCASSYTQYF; cdr3_nt: TGTGCCAGCATATGGACTTGCGCCTCTTCGTACACCCAGTACTTC
j_call: TRBJ1-6; d_call: -; v_call: TRBV6-2/TRBV6-3; clone_size: large; cdr3_aa: CASSYQGRRSPLHF; cdr3_nt: TGTGCCAGCAGTTACCAGGGGCGGAGATCACCCCTCCACTTT
j_call: TRBJ1-6; d_call: TRBD1; v_call: TRBV3-1; clone_size: medium-sized; cdr3_aa: CASSQGTGDSPLHF; cdr3_nt: TGTGCCAGCAGCCAAGGAACAGGGGATTCACCCCTCCACTTT
j_call: TRBJ1-1; d_call: -; v_call: TRBV6-1; clone_size: few; cdr3_aa: CASSVSRPGRGTEAFF; cdr3_nt: TGTGCCAGCAGTGTATCACGGCCGGGGAGGGGCACTGAAGCTTTCTTT
j_call: TRBJ2-7; d_call: -; v_call: TRBV27; clone_size: -; cdr3_aa: CASSSRSEQYF; cdr3_nt: TGTGCCAGCAGCTCGAGGAGCGAGCAGTACTTC
j_call: TRBJ2-7; d_call: TRBD2; v_call: TRBV7-9; clone_size: few; cdr3_aa: CASSLVLAGAYEQYF; cdr3_nt: TGTGCCAGCAGCTTAGTACTAGCGGGTGCATACGAGCAGTACTTC
j_call: TRBJ2-3; d_call: -; v_call: TRBV6-1; clone_size: few; cdr3_aa: CASSPLLGSSDTQYF; cdr3_nt: TGTGCCAGCAGCCCACTGCTCGGGAGTTCAGATACGCAGTATTTT
j_call: TRBJ1-2; d_call: -; v_call: TRBV5-6; clone_size: medium-sized; cdr3_aa: CASSFGGINYGYTF; cdr3_nt: TGTGCCAGCAGCTTCGGAGGGATCAACTATGGCTACACCTTC
j_call: TRBJ2-1; d_call: -; v_call: TRBV20-1; clone_size: medium-sized; cdr3_aa: CSARTGSIWNEQFF; cdr3_nt: TGCAGTGCTAGAACGGGATCGATTTGGAATGAGCAGTTCTTC
j_call: TRBJ1-4; d_call: -; v_call: TRBV19; clone_size: many; cdr3_aa: CASTLNTNEKLFF; cdr3_nt: TGTGCCAGTACCCTCAATACTAATGAAAAACTGTTTTTT
j_call: TRBJ2-7; d_call: -; v_call: TRBV11-2; clone_size: -; cdr3_aa: CASSLDRYEQYF; cdr3_nt: TGTGCCAGCAGCTTAGACCGCTACGAGCAGTACTTC
j_call: TRBJ2-7; d_call: TRBD1; v_call: TRBV28; clone_size: many; cdr3_aa: CASSMGQGDWEGSYEQYF; cdr3_nt: TGTGCCAGCAGTATGGGACAGGGGGATTGGGAGGGATCCTACGAGCAGTACTTC
j_call: TRBJ1-1; d_call: TRBD1; v_call: TRBV13; clone_size: -; cdr3_aa: CASRAGGSGTEAFF; cdr3_nt: TGTGCCAGCAGGGCAGGGGGGTCGGGCACTGAAGCTTTCTTT
j_call: TRBJ2-7; d_call: -; v_call: TRBV19; clone_size: few; cdr3_aa: CASSWGYEQYF; cdr3_nt: TGTGCCAGTAGTTGGGGGTACGAGCAGTACTTC
j_call: TRBJ2-3; d_call: TRBD1; v_call: TRBV20-1; clone_size: -; cdr3_aa: CSARKEDRGGTDTQYF; cdr3_nt: TGCAGTGCTAGAAAAGAGGACAGGGGAGGCACAGATACGCAGTATTTT
j_call: TRBJ1-1; d_call: -; v_call: TRBV12-3/TRBV12-4; clone_size: many; cdr3_aa: CASIHRVRAFF; cdr3_nt: TGTGCCAGCATTCACAGGGTGCGAGCTTTCTTT
j_call: TRBJ2-5; d_call: -; v_call: TRBV25-1; clone_size: medium-sized; cdr3_aa: CASTPTGGLQETQYF; cdr3_nt: TGTGCCAGCACTCCCACTGGGGGACTTCAAGAGACCCAGTACTTC
j_call: TRBJ1-2; d_call: TRBD1; v_call: TRBV5-8; clone_size: few; cdr3_aa: CASNPGQGAYGYTF; cdr3_nt: TGTGCCAGCAACCCCGGGCAGGGGGCATATGGCTACACCTTC
j_call: TRBJ2-2; d_call: TRBD2; v_call: TRBV4-3; clone_size: -; cdr3_aa: CASRRGTSGSQTGELFF; cdr3_nt: TGCGCCAGCCGACGGGGGACTAGCGGGAGTCAGACCGGGGAGCTGTTTTTT
j_call: TRBJ1-1; d_call: -; v_call: TRBV27; clone_size: -; cdr3_aa: CASSNTENTEAFF; cdr3_nt: TGTGCCAGCAGTAATACAGAGAACACTGAAGCTTTCTTT
j_call: TRBJ1-5; d_call: -; v_call: TRBV19; clone_size: few; cdr3_aa: CASSVGIEQPQHF; cdr3_nt: TGTGCCAGTAGTGTCGGGATTGAGCAGCCCCAGCATTTT
j_call: TRBJ2-5; d_call: -; v_call: TRBV2; clone_size: medium-sized; cdr3_aa: CASSGLEMETQYF; cdr3_nt: TGTGCCAGCAGTGGCCTAGAGATGGAGACCCAGTACTTC
j_call: TRBJ2-3; d_call: TRBD1; v_call: TRBV30; clone_size: few; cdr3_aa: CAWSRGQLTDTQYF; cdr3_nt: TGTGCCTGGAGTAGGGGACAGCTCACAGATACGCAGTATTTT
j_call: TRBJ1-3; d_call: TRBD1; v_call: TRBV6-1; clone_size: medium-sized; cdr3_aa: CASSGTGASSGNTIYF; cdr3_nt: TGTGCCAGCAGTGGGACAGGGGCCTCCTCTGGAAACACCATATATTTT
j_call: TRBJ2-5; d_call: TRBD1; v_call: TRBV28; clone_size: few; cdr3_aa: CASSLGLKSGGAGETQYF; cdr3_nt: TGTGCCAGCAGTTTAGGACTTAAATCAGGGGGCGCGGGAGAGACCCAGTACTTC
j_call: TRBJ1-1; d_call: -; v_call: TRBV18; clone_size: many; cdr3_aa: CASSRVATNTEALF; cdr3_nt: TGTGCCAGCTCACGGGTAGCGACGAACACTGAAGCTCTCTTT
j_call: TRBJ2-3; d_call: TRBD2; v_call: TRBV28; clone_size: few; cdr3_aa: CASSSPLRENTDTQYF; cdr3_nt: TGTGCCAGCAGTTCACCCTTGCGGGAGAACACAGATACGCAGTATTTT
j_call: TRBJ1-2; d_call: TRBD1; v_call: TRBV27; clone_size: few; cdr3_aa: CASSWTGSNGYTF; cdr3_nt: TGTGCCAGCAGTTGGACAGGGTCTAATGGCTACACCTTC
j_call: TRBJ2-2; d_call: TRBD2; v_call: TRBV2; clone_size: -; cdr3_aa: CASRGLAGVPGELFF; cdr3_nt: TGTGCCAGCAGAGGACTAGCGGGAGTTCCCGGGGAGCTGTTTTTT
j_call: TRBJ2-3; d_call: TRBD2; v_call: TRBV28; clone_size: -; cdr3_aa: CASSLGLAGHTDTQYF; cdr3_nt: TGTGCCAGCAGTTTAGGGCTAGCGGGACACACAGATACGCAGTATTTT
j_call: TRBJ1-2; d_call: -; v_call: TRBV6-9; clone_size: -; cdr3_aa: CASSYDGYTF; cdr3_nt: TGTGCCAGCAGTTACGATGGCTACACCTTC
j_call: TRBJ2-3; d_call: TRBD2; v_call: TRBV24-1; clone_size: medium-sized; cdr3_aa: CATSDRLAGSTDTQYF; cdr3_nt: TGTGCCACCAGTGACCGACTAGCGGGTAGCACAGATACGCAGTATTTT
j_call: TRBJ1-2; d_call: -; v_call: TRBV20-1; clone_size: -; cdr3_aa: CSARDVAGGGYGYTF; cdr3_nt: TGCAGTGCTAGAGATGTGGCGGGGGGTGGCTATGGCTACACCTTC